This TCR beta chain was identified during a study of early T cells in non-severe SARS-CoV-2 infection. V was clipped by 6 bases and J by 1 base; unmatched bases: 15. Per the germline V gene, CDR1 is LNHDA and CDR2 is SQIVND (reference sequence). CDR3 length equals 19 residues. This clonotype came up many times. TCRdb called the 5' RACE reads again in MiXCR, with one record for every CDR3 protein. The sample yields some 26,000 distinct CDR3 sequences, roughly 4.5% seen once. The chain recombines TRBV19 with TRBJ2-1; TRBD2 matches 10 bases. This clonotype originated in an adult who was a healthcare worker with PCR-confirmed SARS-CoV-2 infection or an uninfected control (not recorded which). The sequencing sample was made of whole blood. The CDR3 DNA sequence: TGTGCCAGTAGGCCCATGTGGAGGACTAGCGGCTTTTCCTACAATGAGCAGTTCTTC. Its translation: CASRPMWRTSGFSYNEQFF.